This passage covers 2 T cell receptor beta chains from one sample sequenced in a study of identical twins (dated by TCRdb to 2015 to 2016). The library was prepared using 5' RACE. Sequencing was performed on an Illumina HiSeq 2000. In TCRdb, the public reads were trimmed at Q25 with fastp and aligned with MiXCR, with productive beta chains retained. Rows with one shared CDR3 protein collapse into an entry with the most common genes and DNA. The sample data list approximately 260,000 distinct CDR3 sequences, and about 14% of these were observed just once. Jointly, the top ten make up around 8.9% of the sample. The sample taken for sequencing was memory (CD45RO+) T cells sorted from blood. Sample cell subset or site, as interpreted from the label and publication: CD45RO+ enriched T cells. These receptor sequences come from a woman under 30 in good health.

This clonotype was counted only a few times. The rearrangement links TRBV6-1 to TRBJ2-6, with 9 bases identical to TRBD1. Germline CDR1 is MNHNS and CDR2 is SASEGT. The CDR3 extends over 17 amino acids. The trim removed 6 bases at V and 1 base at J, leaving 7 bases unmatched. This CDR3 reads CASSPGQGISGANVLTF. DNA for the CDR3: TGTGCCAGCAGCCCCGGACAGGGGATATCTGGGGCCAACGTCCTGACTTTC.

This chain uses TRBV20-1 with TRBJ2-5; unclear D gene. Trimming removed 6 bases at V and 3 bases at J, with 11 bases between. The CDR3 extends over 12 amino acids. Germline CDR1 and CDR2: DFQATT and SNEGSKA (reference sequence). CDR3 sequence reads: CSAIGSEETQYF. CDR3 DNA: TGCAGTGCGATTGGGTCGGAAGAGACCCAGTACTTC.